A selection of T cell receptor beta chains follows, all from one sample in a study of T cells in Graves' hyperthyroidism and ophthalmopathy. MiXCR, run by TCRdb on the multiplex PCR reads, gives a single entry per CDR3 protein. The sample consists of 500,000 to 750,000 distinct CDR3 sequences, about 43% of them appearing once. The specimen was peripheral blood or thyroid tissue (not recorded which). Receptors were obtained from a woman aged 18-30 years with Graves' hyperthyroidism. CDR3s include the opening cysteine and the closing phenylalanine or tryptophan. The order of the fields is clone size, V gene, J gene, D gene, CDR3 protein, CDR3 DNA. A D gene is named only where the DNA matches it firmly. Expanded clones get a size class; other rows say once, few or many, or leave the size out.

clone size: many
V gene: TRBV12-3/TRBV12-4
J gene: TRBJ1-3
D gene: -
CDR3 protein: CASSSTGFTHGNTIYF
CDR3 DNA: TGTGCCAGCAGTTCCACAGGGTTTACCCATGGAAACACCATATATTTT

clone size: -
V gene: TRBV13
J gene: TRBJ2-5
D gene: -
CDR3 protein: CASSFSGTGCQETQYF
CDR3 DNA: TGTGCCAGCAGTTTTAGCGGGACAGGGTGTCAAGAGACCCAGTACTTC

clone size: -
V gene: TRBV29-1
J gene: TRBJ1-4
D gene: TRBD1
CDR3 protein: CSVDPDRGEKLFF
CDR3 DNA: TGCAGCGTTGATCCTGACAGGGGGGAAAAACTGTTTTTT

clone size: -
V gene: TRBV2
J gene: TRBJ2-7
D gene: -
CDR3 protein: CASSGNRENEQYF
CDR3 DNA: TGTGCCAGCAGTGGAAACAGGGAGAATGAGCAGTACTTC

clone size: -
V gene: TRBV6-5
J gene: TRBJ1-5
D gene: TRBD1
CDR3 protein: CASSQSGQGGGQPQHF
CDR3 DNA: TGTGCCAGCAGTCAGTCGGGACAGGGAGGGGGGCAGCCCCAGCATTTT

clone size: many
V gene: TRBV20-1
J gene: TRBJ2-7
D gene: TRBD2
CDR3 protein: CSASSGSGSRYEQYF
CDR3 DNA: TGCAGTGCTTCCTCGGGTAGCGGGAGTCGATACGAGCAGTACTTC

clone size: many
V gene: TRBV7-3
J gene: TRBJ2-2
D gene: TRBD1
CDR3 protein: CASSAPGQGTGELFF
CDR3 DNA: TGTGCCAGCAGCGCCCCGGGACAGGGTACCGGGGAGCTGTTTTTT

clone size: many
V gene: TRBV12-3/TRBV12-4
J gene: TRBJ1-3
D gene: -
CDR3 protein: CASTRGGNTIYF
CDR3 DNA: TGTGCCAGCACCCGGGGGGGAAACACCATATATTTT

clone size: -
V gene: TRBV24-1
J gene: TRBJ1-5
D gene: TRBD1
CDR3 protein: CATSDPTGGGQPQHF
CDR3 DNA: TGTGCCACCAGTGACCCGACAGGGGGAGGGCAGCCCCAGCATTTT

clone size: -
V gene: TRBV6-1
J gene: TRBJ1-6
D gene: TRBD1
CDR3 protein: CASRGQPGSYNSPLHF
CDR3 DNA: TGTGCCAGCAGGGGACAGCCGGGCTCCTATAATTCACCCCTCCACTTT

clone size: -
V gene: TRBV7-2
J gene: TRBJ2-7
D gene: -
CDR3 protein: CASSNTRLSTEAFFGEQYF
CDR3 DNA: -

clone size: -
V gene: TRBV10-3
J gene: TRBJ2-5
D gene: TRBD2
CDR3 protein: CAISESFGSGRAGTQYF
CDR3 DNA: TGTGCCATCAGTGAGTCTTTCGGTAGCGGGAGGGCCGGGACCCAGTACTTC

clone size: many
V gene: TRBV20-1
J gene: TRBJ1-2
D gene: -
CDR3 protein: CSARGTLRNYGYTF
CDR3 DNA: TGCAGTGCTAGGGGGACCCTACGGAACTATGGCTACACCTTC

clone size: -
V gene: TRBV12-3/TRBV12-4
J gene: TRBJ1-2
D gene: -
CDR3 protein: CASSSNGGYTF
CDR3 DNA: TGTGCCAGCAGCTCCAATGGGGGCTACACCTTC

clone size: many
V gene: TRBV12-3/TRBV12-4
J gene: TRBJ2-7
D gene: -
CDR3 protein: CASSLRVPAEQYF
CDR3 DNA: TGTGCCAGCAGTTTAAGGGTCCCGGCCGAGCAGTACTTC

clone size: once
V gene: TRBV20-1
J gene: TRBJ1-3
D gene: -
CDR3 protein: CSLLGRPPNTIYF
CDR3 DNA: TGCAGTTTATTGGGACGGCCACCAAACACCATATATTTT

clone size: -
V gene: TRBV7-9
J gene: TRBJ2-2
D gene: TRBD2
CDR3 protein: CASISPGLAELFF
CDR3 DNA: TGTGCCAGCATCTCCCCGGGACTAGCGGAGCTGTTTTTT

clone size: once
V gene: TRBV29-1
J gene: TRBJ1-2
D gene: -
CDR3 protein: CSVSGTINYGYTF
CDR3 DNA: TGCAGCGTGAGCGGGACAATTAACTATGGCTACACCTTC

clone size: many
V gene: TRBV7-9
J gene: TRBJ2-7
D gene: TRBD2
CDR3 protein: CASSPAGGPSYEQYF
CDR3 DNA: TGTGCCAGCAGCCCGGCGGGAGGGCCCAGCTACGAGCAGTACTTC

clone size: -
V gene: TRBV10-3
J gene: TRBJ1-5
D gene: -
CDR3 protein: CATHMGVGNEPQHF
CDR3 DNA: TGTGCCACCCACATGGGAGTGGGGAATGAGCCCCAGCATTTT

clone size: many
V gene: TRBV12-5
J gene: TRBJ1-4
D gene: -
CDR3 protein: CASGRRGEKLFF
CDR3 DNA: TGTGCTAGTGGTCGACGGGGGGAAAAACTGTTTTTT

clone size: many
V gene: TRBV7-9
J gene: TRBJ1-1
D gene: -
CDR3 protein: CVRIGGLMNTEAFF
CDR3 DNA: TGTGTCAGGATAGGGGGGCTGATGAACACTGAAGCTTTCTTT

clone size: -
V gene: TRBV11-1
J gene: TRBJ2-1
D gene: TRBD2
CDR3 protein: CASSLLAAPLGYNEQFF
CDR3 DNA: TGTGCCAGCAGCTTGCTAGCGGCCCCGCTGGGCTACAATGAGCAGTTCTTC

clone size: many
V gene: TRBV5-4
J gene: TRBJ1-2
D gene: -
CDR3 protein: CASSWEGGGTNGYTF
CDR3 DNA: TGTGCCAGCAGCTGGGAGGGTGGAGGGACCAATGGCTACACCTTC

clone size: many
V gene: TRBV6-5
J gene: TRBJ1-5
D gene: TRBD1
CDR3 protein: CASSYSRTGNNQPQHF
CDR3 DNA: TGTGCCAGCAGTTACTCGAGGACAGGGAACAATCAGCCCCAGCATTTT

clone size: many
V gene: TRBV19
J gene: TRBJ1-6
D gene: TRBD1
CDR3 protein: CASSLQGAENSPLHF
CDR3 DNA: TGTGCCAGTAGCCTTCAGGGGGCGGAAAATTCACCCCTCCACTTT

clone size: many
V gene: TRBV3-1
J gene: TRBJ2-7
D gene: TRBD2
CDR3 protein: CASSQRTSVSYEQYF
CDR3 DNA: TGTGCCAGCAGCCAAAGGACTAGCGTGTCCTACGAGCAGTACTTC

clone size: many
V gene: TRBV24-1
J gene: TRBJ2-5
D gene: -
CDR3 protein: CATSDLVQGRWAREKETQYF
CDR3 DNA: TGTGCCACCAGTGATTTGGTACAGGGTAGATGGGCGCGTGAAAAAGAGACCCAGTACTTC

clone size: many
V gene: TRBV11-3
J gene: TRBJ1-6
D gene: TRBD1
CDR3 protein: CASSLSGTGGSPLHF
CDR3 DNA: TGTGCCAGCAGCCTATCCGGGACAGGGGGTTCACCCCTCCACTTT

clone size: -
V gene: TRBV12-3/TRBV12-4
J gene: TRBJ2-7
D gene: -
CDR3 protein: CASIQEGLEQYF
CDR3 DNA: TGTGCCAGCATCCAGGAAGGGCTTGAGCAGTACTTC

clone size: -
V gene: TRBV5-4
J gene: TRBJ1-1
D gene: -
CDR3 protein: CASSGGLNEAFF
CDR3 DNA: TGTGCCAGCAGCGGGGGTCTCAATGAAGCTTTCTTT

clone size: -
V gene: TRBV29-1
J gene: TRBJ2-7
D gene: -
CDR3 protein: CSGGGRQAEQYF
CDR3 DNA: TGCAGCGGGGGTGGGCGGCAGGCCGAGCAGTACTTC

clone size: many
V gene: TRBV19
J gene: TRBJ2-2
D gene: -
CDR3 protein: CASSGPTNTGELFF
CDR3 DNA: TGTGCCAGTAGTGGCCCGACGAACACCGGGGAGCTGTTTTTT

clone size: many
V gene: TRBV20-1
J gene: TRBJ1-1
D gene: -
CDR3 protein: CSAAEGENTEAFF
CDR3 DNA: TGCAGTGCCGCAGAAGGGGAGAACACTGAAGCTTTCTTT

clone size: few
V gene: TRBV2
J gene: TRBJ2-5
D gene: TRBD2
CDR3 protein: CASSEERREKFF
CDR3 DNA: TGTGCCAGCAGTGAAGAGCGGCGGGAGAAGTTCTTC

clone size: many
V gene: TRBV5-6
J gene: TRBJ1-5
D gene: -
CDR3 protein: CASSGGSLGNQPQHF
CDR3 DNA: TGTGCCAGCAGCGGGGGGAGTCTTGGCAATCAGCCCCAGCATTTT

clone size: -
V gene: TRBV9
J gene: TRBJ2-7
D gene: TRBD2
CDR3 protein: CASSPVTSGRAGEQYF
CDR3 DNA: TGTGCCAGCAGCCCTGTAACTAGCGGGAGGGCCGGCGAGCAGTACTTC

clone size: many
V gene: TRBV6-5
J gene: TRBJ1-4
D gene: -
CDR3 protein: CATRLQSNEKLFF
CDR3 DNA: TGTGCCACCCGTTTACAGTCTAATGAAAAACTGTTTTTT

clone size: many
V gene: TRBV15
J gene: TRBJ1-2
D gene: TRBD1
CDR3 protein: CATSRDHGTDYGYTF
CDR3 DNA: TGTGCCACCAGCAGAGACCACGGGACAGACTATGGCTACACCTTC

clone size: many
V gene: TRBV20-1
J gene: TRBJ2-2
D gene: -
CDR3 protein: CSARRATSNTGELFF
CDR3 DNA: TGCAGTGCTAGGCGTGCAACCTCGAACACCGGGGAGCTGTTTTTT

clone size: many
V gene: TRBV7-2
J gene: TRBJ2-5
D gene: -
CDR3 protein: CASSLLGSKGTQYF
CDR3 DNA: TGTGCCAGCAGCTTACTGGGCTCAAAGGGGACCCAGTACTTC

clone size: many
V gene: TRBV6-1
J gene: TRBJ2-7
D gene: -
CDR3 protein: CASSELFLTGSYEQYF
CDR3 DNA: TGTGCCAGCAGTGAGTTGTTTCTCACGGGTTCCTACGAGCAGTACTTC

clone size: once
V gene: TRBV20-1
J gene: TRBJ1-6
D gene: TRBD1
CDR3 protein: CSAKTGTGSSPLHF
CDR3 DNA: TGCAGTGCGAAGACCGGGACAGGGAGTTCACCCCTCCACTTT

clone size: many
V gene: TRBV5-1
J gene: TRBJ2-7
D gene: -
CDR3 protein: CASSLQERGGSYEQYF
CDR3 DNA: TGCGCCAGCAGCTTACAGGAAAGAGGGGGATCCTACGAGCAGTACTTC

clone size: -
V gene: TRBV7-9
J gene: TRBJ2-2
D gene: -
CDR3 protein: CASSLADRELFF
CDR3 DNA: TGTGCCAGCAGCCTAGCTGACAGGGAGCTGTTTTTT

clone size: many
V gene: TRBV19
J gene: TRBJ2-2
D gene: -
CDR3 protein: CASSIGGLKWTGELFF
CDR3 DNA: TGTGCCAGTAGTATCGGTGGACTGAAATGGACCGGGGAGCTGTTTTTT

clone size: many
V gene: TRBV11-2
J gene: TRBJ2-7
D gene: TRBD2
CDR3 protein: CASSLVYRLAESSYEQYF
CDR3 DNA: TGTGCCAGCAGCTTAGTGTATCGGCTAGCGGAGAGCTCCTACGAGCAGTACTTC

clone size: many
V gene: TRBV4-1
J gene: TRBJ1-4
D gene: TRBD1
CDR3 protein: CASSPRWTGEEKLFF
CDR3 DNA: TGCGCCAGCAGCCCCCGTTGGACAGGGGAGGAAAAACTGTTTTTT